Below, 6 T cell receptor beta chains from the same sample are listed, as sequenced in a study of shared clonotypes between healthy human individuals. The protocol was immunoSEQ multiplex PCR, while the TCRdb copy is restricted to in-frame clones and leaves out a portion. The sample shows about 2.4 million clones, 90% to 95% of them seen only once. Material for sequencing was naive CD4+ T cells sorted from blood. Subset here: CD45RA+ positively selected. Every receptor here comes from a man between 18 and 29 years old in good health.

Concerning this clone itself: The same CDR3 can be traced to other DNA sequences in this sample. The chain is built from TRBV11-3 and TRBJ2-5; perhaps TRBD2 as D (6 bases). The CDR3 covers 12 residues. The germline gives CDR1 SGHNT, CDR2 YENEEA. V was clipped by 5 bases and J by 4 bases, with 8 bases between them. The CDR3 is CASSQGGETQYF. CDR3 nucleotides: TGTGCCAGCAGCCAGGGAGGAGAGACCCAGTACTTC.

The chain carries TRBV9 and TRBJ2-3, with D tentatively TRBD2 (6 bases). CDR1 and CDR2 (germline): SGDLS, YYNGEE. This CDR3 is 14 amino acids long. With 0 bases removed from V and 7 bases from J, the gap between germline ends came to 12 bases. CDR3 amino acids: CASSVATEGYTQYF. CDR3 nucleotides: TGTGCCAGCAGCGTAGCTACGGAGGGGTATACGCAGTATTTT.

This chain joins TRBV28 and TRBJ1-2; D is undetermined. V lost 3 bases and J 3 bases, leaving 8 bases between the germline ends. The CDR3 runs 13 residues. CDR1 is MDHEN, CDR2 SYDVKM, per germline. CDR3 sequence: CASSLRIYYGYTF. The DNA for the CDR3 is TGTGCCAGCAGTTTGAGGATATACTATGGCTACACCTTC.

This clone was recorded once. V gene TRBV7-2 combines with J gene TRBJ2-3; a possible D gene is TRBD2 (6 bases). Germline CDR1 is SGHTA and CDR2 is FQGNSA. This CDR3 has 14 residues. V gave up 1 base and J gave up 4 bases, with 9 bases separating them. For the CDR3, the DNA is TGTGCCAGCAGCTTAGGGGACTTTTCAGATACGCAGTATTTT. Protein sequence: CASSLGDFSDTQYF.

V usage is TRBV11-3 and J usage is TRBJ2-2, with 9 bases that match TRBD1. CDR3 size: 15 residues. The ends lost 0 bases at V and 5 bases at J; junction bases unmatched: 1. Germline assignment: CDR1 SGHNT and CDR2 YENEEA. This chain's CDR3 is CASSLDGQGTGELFF. CDR3 nucleotide sequence: TGTGCCAGCAGCTTAGACGGACAGGGGACCGGGGAGCTGTTTTTT.

This rearrangement joins TRBV6-5 to TRBJ1-5; D gene unclear. The CDR3 is 15 residues long. Germline CDR1 reads MNHEY; CDR2 reads SVGAGI. With 5 bases removed from V and 7 bases from J, the gap between germline ends came to 18 bases. In DNA form, the CDR3 reads TGTGCCAGCAGTCCCGACCAGCGTCGAGACCAGCCCCAGCATTTT. It specifies CASSPDQRRDQPQHF.